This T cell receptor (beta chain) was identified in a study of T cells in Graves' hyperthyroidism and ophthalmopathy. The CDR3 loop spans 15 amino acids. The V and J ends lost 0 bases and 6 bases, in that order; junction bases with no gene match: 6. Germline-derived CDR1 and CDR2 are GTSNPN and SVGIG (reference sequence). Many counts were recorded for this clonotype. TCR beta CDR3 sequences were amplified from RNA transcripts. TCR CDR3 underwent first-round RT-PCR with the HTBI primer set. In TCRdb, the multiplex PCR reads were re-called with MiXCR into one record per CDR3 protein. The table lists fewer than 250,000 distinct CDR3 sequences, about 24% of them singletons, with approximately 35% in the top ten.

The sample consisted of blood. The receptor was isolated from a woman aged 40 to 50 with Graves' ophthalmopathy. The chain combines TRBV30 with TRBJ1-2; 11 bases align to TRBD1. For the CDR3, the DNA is TGTGCCTGGAGTGTATCCAGGACAGGGGGCAATGGCTACACCTTC. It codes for CAWSVSRTGGNGYTF. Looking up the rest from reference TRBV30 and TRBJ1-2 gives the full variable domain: SQTIHQWPATLVQPVGSPLSLECTVEGTSNPNLYWYRQAAGRGLQLLFYSVGIGQISSEVPQNLSASRPQDRQFILSSKKLLLSDSGFYLCAWSVSRTGGNGYTFGSGTRLTVV.